This T cell receptor beta chain stems from a study of blood T cell repertoires in COVID-19. On the study more broadly: Donors in the United States, Italy and Spain gave samples during acute or convalescent COVID-19. PBMCs, B-cell-depleted T cells, or T cells provided the cDNA or gDNA that made up the material.

This clone appeared a single time. Under the authors' procedure: Amplification of reference gene primers provided the estimated nucleated cell counts. Libraries were prepared by immunoSEQ multiplex PCR; TCRdb keeps only in-frame clonotypes and omits some of them. V, J and clone size are those of that table, while D and trimming were read from the DNA. The top ten clones hold almost 1.5% of a sample with 410,000 or so clones, 75% to 90% of them seen once. V shed 4 bases and J 5 bases; nucleotides not matched to a gene: 7. The CDR3 covers 14 residues. Germline V gene lookup returns CDR1 SQVTM and CDR2 ANQGSEA.

Source material: peripheral blood. This sequence joins TRBV29-1 and TRBJ2-2; 7 bases fit TRBD1. The clonotype originates from a woman under 40 with active or convalescent COVID-19. CDR3: CSVAKGALTGELFF. DNA of the CDR3: TGCAGCGTTGCGAAGGGGGCGCTTACCGGGGAGCTGTTTTTT.